This T cell receptor beta chain derives from a study of blood T cell repertoires in COVID-19. Study-level background: Nucleic acid was either cDNA or gDNA, and it came from T cells, B-cell-depleted T cells, or PBMCs.

This CDR3 is 15 amino acids long. The V end lost 2 bases, the J end lost 0 bases, and 8 bases lay between the germline ends. Germline CDR1 MDHEN, CDR2 SYDVKM. Only in-frame clones appear in the TCRdb table, and some are missing; sequencing was by immunoSEQ multiplex PCR. This repertoire shows about 68,000 clones, around 83% found once; its top ten account for roughly 4%. Material: peripheral blood. The origin of this receptor is a man aged 50 to 60 with acute or convalescent COVID-19. The chain combines TRBV28 with TRBJ1-5; a possible D gene is TRBD1 (5 bases). The CDR3 nucleotides read TGTGCCAGCAGTTTAGCAGGGTATAGCAATCAGCCCCAGCATTTT. It encodes CASSLAGYSNQPQHF.